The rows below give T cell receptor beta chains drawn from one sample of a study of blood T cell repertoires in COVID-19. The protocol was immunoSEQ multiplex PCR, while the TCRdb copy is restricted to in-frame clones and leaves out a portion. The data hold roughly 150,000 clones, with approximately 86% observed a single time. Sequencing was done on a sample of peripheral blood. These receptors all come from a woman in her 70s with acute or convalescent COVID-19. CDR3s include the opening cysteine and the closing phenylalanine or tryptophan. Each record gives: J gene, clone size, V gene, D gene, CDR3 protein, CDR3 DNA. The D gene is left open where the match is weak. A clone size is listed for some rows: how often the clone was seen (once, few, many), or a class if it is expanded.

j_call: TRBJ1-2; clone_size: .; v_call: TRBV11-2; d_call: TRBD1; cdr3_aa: CASSLGENEGAFGYTF; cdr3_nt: TGTGCCAGCAGCTTAGGCGAGAATGAGGGGGCTTTCGGCTACACCTTC
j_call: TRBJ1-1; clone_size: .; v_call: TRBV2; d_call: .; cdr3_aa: CASILRQGISEAFF; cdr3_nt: TGTGCCTCGATCCTTCGGCAGGGTATCTCTGAAGCTTTCTTT
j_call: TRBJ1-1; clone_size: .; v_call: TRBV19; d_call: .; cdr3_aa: CASSPRRYPGAFF; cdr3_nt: TGTGCCAGTAGTCCCCGGAGGTACCCCGGAGCTTTCTTT
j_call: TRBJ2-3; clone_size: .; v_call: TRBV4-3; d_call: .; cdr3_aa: CASSRKFPVIITDTQYF; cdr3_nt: TGCGCCAGCAGCCGAAAGTTCCCAGTGATTATCACAGATACGCAGTATTTT
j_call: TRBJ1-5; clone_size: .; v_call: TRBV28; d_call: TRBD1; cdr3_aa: CASEQDRGWGMPQHF; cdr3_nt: TGTGCCAGTGAACAGGACAGGGGATGGGGGATGCCCCAGCATTTT
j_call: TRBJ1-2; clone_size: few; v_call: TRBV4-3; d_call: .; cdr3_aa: CASSRLEGQLGYTF; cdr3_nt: TGCGCCAGCAGTCGCTTAGAAGGACAGTTAGGCTACACCTTC
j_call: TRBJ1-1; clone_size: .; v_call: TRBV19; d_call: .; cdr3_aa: CASSAMGATEAFF; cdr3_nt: TGTGCCAGTAGTGCCATGGGGGCCACTGAAGCTTTCTTT
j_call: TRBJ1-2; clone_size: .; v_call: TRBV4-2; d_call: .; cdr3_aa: CASSRQNQQANYGYTF; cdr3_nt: TGTGCCAGCAGCCGCCAAAACCAACAGGCGAACTATGGCTACACCTTC
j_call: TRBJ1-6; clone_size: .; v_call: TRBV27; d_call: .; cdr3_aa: CASTFSGAGHSPLHF; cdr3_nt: TGTGCCAGCACCTTCTCGGGAGCAGGGCATTCACCCCTCCACTTT
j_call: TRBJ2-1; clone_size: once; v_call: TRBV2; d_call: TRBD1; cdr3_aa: CASGLDRGAYNEQFF; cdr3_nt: TGTGCCAGCGGACTCGACAGGGGGGCCTACAATGAGCAGTTCTTC
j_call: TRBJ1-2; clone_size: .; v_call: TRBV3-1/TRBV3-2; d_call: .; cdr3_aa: CASSAVSRQFPHGYTF; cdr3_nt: TGTGCCAGCAGCGCGGTGAGCCGACAGTTTCCGCATGGCTACACCTTC
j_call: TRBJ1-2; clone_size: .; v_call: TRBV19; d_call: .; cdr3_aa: CASSTRPSGANYGYTF; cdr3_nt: TGTGCCAGTAGTACCCGCCCATCGGGGGCTAACTATGGCTACACCTTC
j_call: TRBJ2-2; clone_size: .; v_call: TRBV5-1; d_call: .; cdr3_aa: CASSLGRGAGTGELFF; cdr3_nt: TGCGCCAGCAGCTTGGGCAGGGGCGCGGGCACCGGGGAGCTGTTTTTT
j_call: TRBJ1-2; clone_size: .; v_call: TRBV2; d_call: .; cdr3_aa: CASSGFFDGYTF; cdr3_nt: TGTGCCAGCAGCGGGTTTTTCGATGGCTACACCTTC
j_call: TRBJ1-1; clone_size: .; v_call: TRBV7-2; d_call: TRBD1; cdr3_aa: CASSSRDRGTEAFF; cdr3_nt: TGTGCCAGCAGCTCCCGGGACAGGGGGACTGAAGCTTTCTTT
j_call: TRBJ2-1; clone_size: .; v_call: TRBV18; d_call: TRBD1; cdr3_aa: CASSPLGTGSNEQFF; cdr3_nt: TGTGCCAGCTCACCTCTCGGGACAGGATCCAATGAGCAGTTCTTC
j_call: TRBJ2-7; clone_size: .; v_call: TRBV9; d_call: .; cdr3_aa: CASSVQTGSSYEQYF; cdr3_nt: TGTGCCAGCAGCGTGCAAACAGGGTCCTCCTACGAGCAGTACTTC
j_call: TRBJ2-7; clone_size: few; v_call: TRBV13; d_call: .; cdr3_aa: CASSLSAHQYF; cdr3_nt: TGTGCCAGCAGCTTGTCAGCGCACCAGTACTTC
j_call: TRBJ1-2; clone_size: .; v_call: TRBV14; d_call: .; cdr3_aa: CASSQERQGSVANYGYTF; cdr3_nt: TGTGCCAGCAGCCAAGAGAGGCAGGGGTCCGTAGCTAACTATGGCTACACCTTC
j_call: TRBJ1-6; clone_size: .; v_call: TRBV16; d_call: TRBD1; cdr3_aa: CASGQGSSSYNSPLHF; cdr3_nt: TGTGCCAGCGGACAGGGTTCGAGCTCCTATAATTCACCCCTCCACTTT
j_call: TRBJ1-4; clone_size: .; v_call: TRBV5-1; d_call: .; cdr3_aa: CASSYQGEKLFF; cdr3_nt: TGCGCCAGCAGCTACCAGGGGGAAAAACTGTTTTTT
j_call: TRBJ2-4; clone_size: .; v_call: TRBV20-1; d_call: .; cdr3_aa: CSAASGAIQYF; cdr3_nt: TGCAGTGCTGCGTCTGGGGCTATTCAGTACTTC
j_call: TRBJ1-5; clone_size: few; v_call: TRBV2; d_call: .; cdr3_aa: CASSSFYSNQPQHF; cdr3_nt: TGTGCCAGCAGTTCTTTTTATAGCAATCAGCCCCAGCATTTT
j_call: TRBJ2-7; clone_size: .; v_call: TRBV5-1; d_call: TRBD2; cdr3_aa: CASSPRGVSSYEQYF; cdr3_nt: TGCGCCAGCAGCCCACGGGGGGTGAGCTCCTACGAGCAGTACTTC
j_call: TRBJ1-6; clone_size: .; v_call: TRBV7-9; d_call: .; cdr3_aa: CASSPQGSSPLHF; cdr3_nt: TGTGCCAGCAGCCCCCAGGGAAGTTCACCCCTCCACTTT
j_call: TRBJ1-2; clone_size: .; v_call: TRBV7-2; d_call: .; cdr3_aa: CASSLFPGLANYGYTF; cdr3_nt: TGTGCCAGCAGCTTATTCCCAGGGCTAGCTAACTATGGCTACACCTTC
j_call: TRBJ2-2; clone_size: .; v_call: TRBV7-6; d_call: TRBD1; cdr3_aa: CASSLRRDRGSGELFF; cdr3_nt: TGTGCCAGCAGCCTTCGGCGGGACAGGGGGTCCGGGGAGCTGTTTTTT
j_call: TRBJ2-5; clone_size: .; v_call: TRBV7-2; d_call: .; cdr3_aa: CASSLSHRETQYF; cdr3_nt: TGTGCCAGCAGCTTATCTCACAGGGAGACCCAGTACTTC
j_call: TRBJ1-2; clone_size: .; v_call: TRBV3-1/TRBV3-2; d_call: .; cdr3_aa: CASSHGRGRNYGYTF; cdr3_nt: TGTGCCAGCAGCCATGGTAGGGGCCGAAACTATGGCTACACCTTC
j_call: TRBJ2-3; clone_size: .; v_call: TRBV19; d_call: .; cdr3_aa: CASSIAHTDTQYF; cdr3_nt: TGTGCCAGTAGTATAGCACACACAGATACGCAGTATTTT
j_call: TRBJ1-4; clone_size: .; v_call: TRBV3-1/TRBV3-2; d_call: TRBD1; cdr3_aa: CASNRGGEKLFF; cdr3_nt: TGTGCCAGCAACAGGGGAGGTGAAAAACTGTTTTTT
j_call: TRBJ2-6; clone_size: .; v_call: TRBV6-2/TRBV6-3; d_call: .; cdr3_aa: CASSLVGDSGANVLTF; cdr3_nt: TGTGCCAGCAGTCTGGTCGGGGACTCTGGGGCCAACGTCCTGACTTTC
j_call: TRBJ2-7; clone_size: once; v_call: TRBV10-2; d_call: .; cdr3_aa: CASREGGKQGSKQYF; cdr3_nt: TGCGCCAGCAGGGAGGGGGGAAAACAGGGAAGTAAGCAGTACTTC
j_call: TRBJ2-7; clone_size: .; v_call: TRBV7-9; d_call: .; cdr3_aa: CASSRGYEQYF; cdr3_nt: TGTGCCAGCAGCCGGGGTTACGAGCAGTACTTC
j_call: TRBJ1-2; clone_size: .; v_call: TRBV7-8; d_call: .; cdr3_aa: CASSNSRRAAQNYGYTF; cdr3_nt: TGTGCCAGCAGCAATTCACGGAGGGCGGCTCAAAACTATGGCTACACCTTC
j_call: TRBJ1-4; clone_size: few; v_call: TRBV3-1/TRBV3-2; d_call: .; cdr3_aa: CASSPHPGQRNEKLFF; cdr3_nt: TGTGCCAGCAGCCCCCATCCCGGACAGCGTAATGAAAAACTGTTTTTT
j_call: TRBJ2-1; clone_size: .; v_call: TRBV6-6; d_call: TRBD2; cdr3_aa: CASSQSSGGAFRIEQFF; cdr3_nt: TGTGCCAGCAGTCAAAGCAGCGGGGGGGCTTTCCGAATTGAGCAGTTCTTC
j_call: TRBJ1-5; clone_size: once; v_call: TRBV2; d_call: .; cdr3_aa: CASALMGRSDQPQHF; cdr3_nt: TGTGCCAGCGCCCTCATGGGGAGGTCCGATCAGCCCCAGCATTTT
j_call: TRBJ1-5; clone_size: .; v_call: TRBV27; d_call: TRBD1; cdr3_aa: CASRAGTGGGGGQPQHF; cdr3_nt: TGTGCCAGCAGGGCCGGGACAGGGGGCGGGGGCGGTCAGCCCCAGCATTTT
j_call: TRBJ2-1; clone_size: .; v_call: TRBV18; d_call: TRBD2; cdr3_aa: CASSPPLLAGGYNEQFF; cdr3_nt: TGTGCCAGCTCACCACCGTTACTAGCGGGGGGCTACAATGAGCAGTTCTTC
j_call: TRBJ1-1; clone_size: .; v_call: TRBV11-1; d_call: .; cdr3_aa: CASSLSTASGAFF; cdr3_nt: TGTGCCAGCAGCTTATCAACAGCAAGTGGAGCTTTCTTT
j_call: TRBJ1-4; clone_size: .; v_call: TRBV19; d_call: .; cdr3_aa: CASRGTSRNEKLFF; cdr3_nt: TGTGCCAGTAGGGGGACAAGTAGGAATGAAAAACTGTTTTTT
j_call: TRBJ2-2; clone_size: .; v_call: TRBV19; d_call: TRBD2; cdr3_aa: CASKGLAGVSNTGELFF; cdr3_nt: TGTGCCAGTAAAGGGCTAGCGGGGGTCTCGAACACCGGGGAGCTGTTTTTT
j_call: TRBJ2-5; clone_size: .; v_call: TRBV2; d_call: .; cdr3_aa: CASKGNGETQYF; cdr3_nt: TGTGCCAGCAAAGGAAACGGGGAGACCCAGTACTTC
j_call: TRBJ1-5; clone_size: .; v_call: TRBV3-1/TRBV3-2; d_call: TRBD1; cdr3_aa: CASSQGRLDRESIGPQHF; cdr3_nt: TGTGCCAGCAGCCAAGGCCGTTTGGACAGGGAATCCATCGGGCCCCAGCATTTT
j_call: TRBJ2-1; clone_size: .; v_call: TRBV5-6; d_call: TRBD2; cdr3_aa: CASSLGASGVSYNEQFF; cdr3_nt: TGTGCCAGCAGCTTGGGGGCTAGCGGGGTTTCCTACAATGAGCAGTTCTTC
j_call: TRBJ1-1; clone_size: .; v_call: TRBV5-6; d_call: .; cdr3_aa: CASSLGPRRVAGTEAFF; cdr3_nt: TGTGCCAGCAGCTTGGGTCCCCGCAGGGTCGCTGGCACTGAAGCTTTCTTT
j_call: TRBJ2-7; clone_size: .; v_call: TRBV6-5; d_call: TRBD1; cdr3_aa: CASSYGRTGSSYEQYF; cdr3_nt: TGTGCCAGCAGTTATGGTAGGACAGGGAGCTCCTACGAGCAGTACTTC
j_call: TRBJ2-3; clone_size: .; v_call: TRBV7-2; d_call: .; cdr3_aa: CASSVYMEDLEYF; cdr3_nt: TGTGCCAGCAGCGTCTACATGGAGGACCTGGAGTATTTT
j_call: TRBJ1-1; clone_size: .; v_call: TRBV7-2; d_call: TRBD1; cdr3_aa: CASSLNTGGNTEAFF; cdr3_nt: TGTGCCAGCAGCTTAAATACAGGGGGGAACACTGAAGCTTTCTTT
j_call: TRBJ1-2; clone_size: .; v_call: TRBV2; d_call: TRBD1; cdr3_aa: CASSEQGQGSYGYTF; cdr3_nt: TGTGCCAGCAGTGAACAGGGACAGGGGAGCTATGGCTACACCTTC
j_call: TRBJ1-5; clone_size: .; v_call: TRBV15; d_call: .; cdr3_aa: CATPQPQHF; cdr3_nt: TGTGCCACCCCGCAGCCCCAGCATTTT
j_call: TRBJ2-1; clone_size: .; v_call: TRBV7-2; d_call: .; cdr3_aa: CASSLTIYNEQFF; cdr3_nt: TGTGCCAGCAGCTTAACTATCTACAATGAGCAGTTCTTC
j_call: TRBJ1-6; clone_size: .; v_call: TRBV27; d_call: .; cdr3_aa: CASRRQGYNSPLHF; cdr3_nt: TGTGCCAGCAGACGGCAGGGGTACAATTCACCCCTCCACTTT
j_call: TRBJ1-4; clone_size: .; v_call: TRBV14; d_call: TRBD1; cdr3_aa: CASSPGQTTNEKLFF; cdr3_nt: TGTGCCAGCAGCCCGGGACAGACAACTAATGAAAAACTGTTTTTT
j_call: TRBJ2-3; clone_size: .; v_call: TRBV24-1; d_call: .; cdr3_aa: CATSDLRGDTQYF; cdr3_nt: TGTGCCACCAGTGATTTGCGAGGGGATACGCAGTATTTT